This entry is about one T cell receptor (beta chain). The source of the sample is a study of T cell changes during pregnancy in multiple sclerosis. The germline V gene has CDR1 SGDLS and CDR2 YYNGEE. This CDR3 has 17 residues. The trim removed 1 base at V and 5 bases at J, leaving 10 bases unmatched. Clones were read by immunoSEQ multiplex PCR, and TCRdb kept only the in-frame ones, dropping some. The table lists roughly 120,000 clones, approximately 90% of them singletons, with 1.5% in the top ten. Sequenced here: peripheral blood, sampled in the third trimester of pregnancy. The clonotype was recovered from a female donor with multiple sclerosis, enrolled in a pregnancy study. J is TRBJ2-1 and V is TRBV9; TRBD1 matches at 9 bases. CDR3 loop: CASSVSPGQGVHNEQFF. CDR3 sequence (DNA): TGTGCCAGCAGCGTATCCCCGGGACAGGGAGTGCACAATGAGCAGTTCTTC.